This is a list of T cell receptor beta chains from one sample in a study of read filtering for tumor transcriptome and immune sequencing. MiXCR, run by TCRdb on the reads, gives a single entry per CDR3 protein. The sample has about 90,000 distinct CDR3 sequences; 10% to 15% are singletons. Sequencing input: a population of CD138-negative cells sorted from bone marrow. The origin of the receptors is a donor at least 40 years old with multiple myeloma. The CDR3 runs from the conserved cysteine through the conserved F or W.

CASSSLAGGPADTQYF	TRBV9	TRBJ2-3	16
CASRSDSGLAWEQYF	TRBV28	TRBJ2-7	15
CASSQDVFRSGNTIYF	TRBV5-1	TRBJ1-3	16
CSASTEQGVYERYF	TRBV20-1	TRBJ2-7	14
CASSHVGTSHTEQYF	TRBV14	TRBJ2-7	15
CATARGALSGANVLTF	TRBV6-2/TRBV6-3	TRBJ2-6	16
CAIREAGSDEQFF	TRBV10-3	TRBJ2-1	13
CASSTTGQFQETQYF	TRBV7-2	TRBJ2-5	15
CSVDGLAGERTDTQYF	TRBV29-1	TRBJ2-3	16
CASSPRTVGTGELFF	TRBV7-9	TRBJ2-2	15
CASRLSPRTGSTGANVLTF	TRBV27	TRBJ2-6	19
CASSFRSRPFF	TRBV12-3/TRBV12-4	TRBJ2-1	11
CASSLGTSNEQFF	TRBV5-1	TRBJ2-1	13
CASSAGSNEKLFF	TRBV18	TRBJ1-4	13
CASSFKPGLAGVGPYNEQFF	TRBV5-6	TRBJ2-1	20
CASSYLGADTQYF	TRBV6-5	TRBJ2-3	13
CASSPRAATEQYF	TRBV7-9	TRBJ2-7	13
CASSLLRGLNNEQFF	TRBV7-8	TRBJ2-1	15